Presented here are 6 T cell receptor beta chains from one specimen sequenced in a study of long-term antiretroviral therapy in people with HIV. Version v3.0 of the immunoSEQ assay ran at survey level. TCRdb keeps only in-frame clones here, not all; method: immunoSEQ multiplex PCR. The sample has 26,000 or so clones, over 90% seen once; the top ten hold 9% to 12%. The sample here was unsorted PBMCs, taken 6.2 years after starting antiretroviral therapy. The origin of the receptors is a man in his forties or fifties with HIV.

The chain is built from TRBV9 and TRBJ1-3; no clear D gene. The CDR3 covers 15 residues. Trimming stripped 4 bases from V and 3 bases from J, with 14 bases between. Looked up from germline, CDR1 is SGDLS and CDR2 is YYNGEE. This CDR3 reads CASSPGEGGGNTIYF. The CDR3 region has the DNA TGTGCCAGCAGCCCGGGAGAGGGAGGTGGAAACACCATATATTTT.

The chain employs TRBV28 and TRBJ2-1; the match to TRBD2 covers 9 bases. The CDR3 has 14 amino acids. The V segment lost 3 bases and the J segment 10 bases; nucleotides outside the gene matches: 7. The germline V gene encodes CDR1 MDHEN and CDR2 SYDVKM. CDR3 nucleotide sequence: TGTGCCAGCAGTTTGGGTAGCGGGAGTTCCGAGCAGTTCTTC. The encoded protein is CASSLGSGSSEQFF.

This clone came up once. V is TRBV7-8 and J is TRBJ2-2; D tentatively fits TRBD1 or TRBD2 (6 bases each). The CDR3 covers 18 residues. Trimming shortened V by 7 bases and J by 0 bases, and 21 bases separated the two germline ends. The germline V gene has CDR1 SGHVS and CDR2 FQNEAQ. CDR3 bases: TGTGCCAGCAACCCGACTATGGGGGGCAGCGCGAACACCGGGGAGCTGTTTTTT. Protein sequence: CASNPTMGGSANTGELFF.

CDR3 sequence (DNA): TGTGCCAGCAGTCCTTTAACGGGTGGTGGGAACCCCTACGAGCAGTACTTC. Encoded protein: CASSPLTGGGNPYEQYF. The genes are TRBV27 and TRBJ2-7, with D uncertain. CDR1 is MNHEY, CDR2 SMNVEV, per germline (reference sequence). The CDR3 consists of 17 residues. Trimming removed 5 bases from V and 2 bases from J, with 22 bases in between.

This rearrangement joins TRBV4-2 to TRBJ2-3; TRBD2 agrees at 7 bases. Per the germline V gene, CDR1 is LGHNA and CDR2 is YNFKEQ. J was trimmed by 2 bases and V by 3 bases; bases with no gene match: 5. The CDR3 has 15 residues. CDR3 DNA sequence: TGTGCCAGCAGCCAGGGAGGGAGCGCCACAGATACGCAGTATTTT. Protein sequence: CASSQGGSATDTQYF.

The chain links TRBV5-1 to TRBJ2-3; TRBD2 might be the D (6 bases). Germline lookup yields CDR1 SGHRS and CDR2 YFSETQ. Trimming stripped 5 bases from V and 3 bases from J, with 10 bases between. CDR3 size: 13 residues. The CDR3 sequence: CASSRGDTDTQYF. The CDR3 DNA sequence: TGCGCCAGCAGTCGCGGGGATACAGATACGCAGTATTTT.